The clone carrying this T cell receptor (beta chain) was seen just once. The antigen is undetermined. The source of the sample is a study of lymphopenia after photon versus proton radiotherapy. Whole-study findings and limits: Relative stability marked proton patients; photon patients lost diversity and naive cells. Only patients who died were analyzed for survival; proton advantage is unproven. Oligoclonal CD8+ Temra expansion after nadir drove photon patients' diversity drop.

The data were produced by immunoSEQ multiplex PCR, yet TCRdb's version contains in-frame clones alone and is incomplete. The sample includes roughly 25,000 clones, roughly 80% seen only once; the top ten take roughly 20%. Trimming cost V 6 bases and J 3 bases, with 5 bases left between them. CDR1 MDHEN and CDR2 SYDVKM come from the germline V gene. The CDR3 loop spans 11 amino acids. This sequence joins TRBV28 and TRBJ2-5; unclear D gene. The sample in question was peripheral blood, obtained from a patient treated with proton-based radiotherapy. The TCR originated in a woman aged 70-85 years with pancreatic cancer. The CDR3 region is CASRHEETQYF. The CDR3 bases are TGTGCCAGCAGACACGAAGAGACCCAGTACTTC.